This T cell receptor (beta chain) was sequenced in a study of glioma-infiltrating T cells. The iRepertoire nested amplicon-rescue multiplex PCR amplified TCR alpha and beta CDR3s from RNA. TCRdb independently ran MiXCR on the multiplex PCR reads; one entry per CDR3 protein. The sample lists 100,000 to 150,000 distinct CDR3 sequences, more than 20% seen once, with 13% to 15% in the top ten. Ten or more counts support this clonotype. CDR3 length: 13 amino acids. Trimming stripped 2 bases from V and 0 bases from J, with 8 bases between. Germline V lookup: CDR1 DFQATT, CDR2 SNEGSKA (reference sequence). The V call is TRBV20-1, the J call TRBJ2-7; D unclear. The receptor's source is a human donor with low-grade glioma or glioblastoma, undergoing nonglioma brain surgery, or in good health (not recorded which). The specimen was glioma tissue, nonneoplastic brain tissue, or PBMCs (not recorded which). The CDR3: CSARFASSYEQYF. CDR3 DNA: TGCAGTGCTAGATTTGCGAGCTCCTACGAGCAGTACTTC.